This T cell receptor beta chain originates from a study of OX40 agonist ivuxolimab in advanced cancers. Study as a whole: In this trial design, patients received ivuxolimab intravenously at 0.01 to 10 mg/kg every 2 weeks.

Clones were read by immunoSEQ multiplex PCR, and TCRdb kept only the in-frame ones, dropping some. The repertoire holds about 66,000 clones, with roughly 86% as singletons. Germline-derived CDR1 and CDR2 are MNHEY and SVGAGI. V was trimmed by 5 bases and J by 10 bases, leaving 17 bases between them. The CDR3 covers 14 residues. As to this clone: Its specificity is not known.

General study points: Some of the nonresponding patients also showed low levels of normalized T-cell clonal expansion.

The origin of this receptor is an adult with an advanced solid tumor such as melanoma, head and neck, liver or kidney cancer. J is TRBJ1-4 and V is TRBV6-5; D gene ambiguous. The sample in question was CD4+ or CD8+ T cells sorted from blood, obtained in a trial of the OX40 agonist ivuxolimab. The CDR3 sequence is CASSPGPSGGKLFF. The CDR3, as DNA: TGTGCCAGCAGTCCCGGGCCCTCAGGCGGAAAACTGTTTTTT.